This entry describes one T cell receptor (beta chain). The sample comes from a study of sequential checkpoint blockade in melanoma. Study background: Randomization was 1:1 between first-line nivolumab→ipilimumab and ipilimumab→nivolumab. Each arm's sequence ended with maintenance nivolumab.

Profiled with immunoSEQ multiplex PCR; TCRdb holds only in-frame clones, not every one. In the table there are under 15,000 clones, roughly 72% of which are singletons. Germline lookup yields CDR1 MGHRA and CDR2 YSYEKL. The ends were cut back, 0 bases at V and 1 base at J, with 12 bases in the middle. The CDR3 extends over 16 amino acids. Treatment here: randomized to nivolumab then ipilimumab (arm A) or the reverse (arm B). Patients had received no earlier DNA-damaging chemotherapy. Sequenced material: CD8+ T cells sorted from blood (inferred from file names), taken from a patient given nivolumab and ipilimumab in sequence. The chain couples TRBV4-1 to TRBJ1-1, with D possibly TRBD1 on 6 matching bases. The receptor was derived from a human donor with melanoma. CDR3 sequence: CASSQEDLGQNTEAFF. The CDR3, as DNA: TGCGCCAGCAGCCAAGAGGACCTGGGACAGAACACTGAAGCTTTCTTT.